Only a few counts were recorded for the clone carrying this T cell receptor (beta chain). Its cognate antigen is unknown. The sample belongs to a study of identical twins. Study observations and caveats: Conclusions relied on cross-sectional statistical analysis, not following the same donors.

Using its own MiXCR run on the 5' RACE reads, TCRdb lists one record per CDR3 protein. The sample yields a few hundred thousand distinct CDR3 sequences, 8.5% to 10% seen once. Germline V gene sequence: CDR1 PRHDT, CDR2 FYEKMQ (reference sequence). This CDR3 spans 12 amino acids. Trimming shortened V by 6 bases and J by 3 bases, and 8 bases separated the two germline ends. The V gene is TRBV13, the J gene TRBJ2-5; D remains unclear. The sequenced material came from naive T cells sorted from blood. The receptor's source is a woman aged 45 to 65 in good health. The CDR3, as DNA: TGTGCCAGCAGTTCAAAAGAAGAGACCCAGTACTTC. This codes for CASSSKEETQYF.